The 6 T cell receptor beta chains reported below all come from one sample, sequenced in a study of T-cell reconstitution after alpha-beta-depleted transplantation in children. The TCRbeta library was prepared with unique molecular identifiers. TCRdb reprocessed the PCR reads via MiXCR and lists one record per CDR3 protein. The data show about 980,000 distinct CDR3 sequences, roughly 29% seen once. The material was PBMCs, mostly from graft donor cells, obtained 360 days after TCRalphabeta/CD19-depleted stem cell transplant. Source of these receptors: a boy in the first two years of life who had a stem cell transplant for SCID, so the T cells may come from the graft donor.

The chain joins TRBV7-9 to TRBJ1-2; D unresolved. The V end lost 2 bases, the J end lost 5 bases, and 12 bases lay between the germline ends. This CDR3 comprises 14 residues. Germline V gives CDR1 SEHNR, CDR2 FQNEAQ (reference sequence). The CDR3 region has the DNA TGTGCCAGCAGCTTAATGGAGGGCCGGTATGGCTACACCTTC. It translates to CASSLMEGRYGYTF.

The CDR3 sequence is CASSPQTGGREKLFF. The CDR3 DNA follows: TGTGCCAGCAGCCCACAGACAGGGGGTCGCGAAAAACTGTTTTTT. The chain has TRBV6-1 and TRBJ1-4; TRBD1 agrees at 9 bases. The germline gives CDR1 MNHNS, CDR2 SASEGT. The junction had 10 bases not matched to a gene; V was cut back by 6 bases and J by 8 bases. CDR3 length equals 15 residues.

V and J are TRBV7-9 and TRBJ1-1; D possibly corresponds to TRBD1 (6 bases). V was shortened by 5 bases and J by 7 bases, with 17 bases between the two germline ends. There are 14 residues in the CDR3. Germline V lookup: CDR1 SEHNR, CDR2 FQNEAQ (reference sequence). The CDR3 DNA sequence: TGTGCCAGCAGCCCGCGTACCGGGACAAGTGAAGCTTTCTTT. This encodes CASSPRTGTSEAFF.

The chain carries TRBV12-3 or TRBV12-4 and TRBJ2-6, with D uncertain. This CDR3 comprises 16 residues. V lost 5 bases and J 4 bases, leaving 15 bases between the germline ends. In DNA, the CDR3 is TGTGCCAGCAGTAACGACATGCCCGGGGGGGCCAACGTCCTGACTTTC. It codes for CASSNDMPGGANVLTF.

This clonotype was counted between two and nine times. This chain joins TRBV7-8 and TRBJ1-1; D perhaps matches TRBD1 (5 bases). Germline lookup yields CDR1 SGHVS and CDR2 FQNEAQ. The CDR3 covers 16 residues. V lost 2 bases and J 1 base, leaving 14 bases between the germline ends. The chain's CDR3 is CASSLRQGGRNTEAFF. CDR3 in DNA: TGTGCCAGCAGCTTACGTCAGGGAGGGCGGAACACTGAAGCTTTCTTT.

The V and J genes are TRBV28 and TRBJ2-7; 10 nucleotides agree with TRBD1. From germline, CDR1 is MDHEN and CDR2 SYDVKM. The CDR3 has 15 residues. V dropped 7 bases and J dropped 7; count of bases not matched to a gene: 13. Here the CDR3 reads CASMGTGTGVGEQYF. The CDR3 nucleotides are TGTGCCAGCATGGGGACCGGGACAGGGGTTGGGGAGCAGTACTTC.